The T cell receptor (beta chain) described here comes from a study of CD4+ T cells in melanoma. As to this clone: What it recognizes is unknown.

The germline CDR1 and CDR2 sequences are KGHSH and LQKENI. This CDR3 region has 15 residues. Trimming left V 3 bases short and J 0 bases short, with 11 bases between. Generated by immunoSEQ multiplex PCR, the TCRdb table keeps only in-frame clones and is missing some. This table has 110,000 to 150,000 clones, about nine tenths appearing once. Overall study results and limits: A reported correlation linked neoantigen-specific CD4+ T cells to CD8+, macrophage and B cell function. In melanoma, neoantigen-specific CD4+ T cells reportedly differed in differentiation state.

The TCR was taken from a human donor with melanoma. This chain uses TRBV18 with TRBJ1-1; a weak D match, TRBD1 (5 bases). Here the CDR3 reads CASSPSVGVNTEAFF. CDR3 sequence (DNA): TGTGCCAGCTCACCTTCAGTAGGGGTGAACACTGAAGCTTTCTTT.